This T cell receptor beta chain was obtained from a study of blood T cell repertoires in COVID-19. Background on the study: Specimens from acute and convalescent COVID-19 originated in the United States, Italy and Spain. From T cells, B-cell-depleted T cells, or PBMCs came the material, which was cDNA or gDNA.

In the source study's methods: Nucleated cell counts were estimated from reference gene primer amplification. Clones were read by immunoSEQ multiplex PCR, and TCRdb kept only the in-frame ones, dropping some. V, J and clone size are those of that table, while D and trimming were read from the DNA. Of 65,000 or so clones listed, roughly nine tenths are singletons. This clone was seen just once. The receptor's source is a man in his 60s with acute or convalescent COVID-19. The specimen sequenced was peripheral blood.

CDR3 loop: CATSDFQGLNTGELFF. DNA for the CDR3: TGTGCCACCAGTGATTTTCAGGGGTTGAACACCGGGGAGCTGTTTTTT. The chain has TRBV24-1 and TRBJ2-2; the D gene is possibly TRBD1 (6 bases). The germline V and J ends were trimmed by 1 base and 1 base, with 9 bases remaining between them. The CDR3 is 16 amino acids. The germline V gene has CDR1 KGHDR and CDR2 SFDVKD.